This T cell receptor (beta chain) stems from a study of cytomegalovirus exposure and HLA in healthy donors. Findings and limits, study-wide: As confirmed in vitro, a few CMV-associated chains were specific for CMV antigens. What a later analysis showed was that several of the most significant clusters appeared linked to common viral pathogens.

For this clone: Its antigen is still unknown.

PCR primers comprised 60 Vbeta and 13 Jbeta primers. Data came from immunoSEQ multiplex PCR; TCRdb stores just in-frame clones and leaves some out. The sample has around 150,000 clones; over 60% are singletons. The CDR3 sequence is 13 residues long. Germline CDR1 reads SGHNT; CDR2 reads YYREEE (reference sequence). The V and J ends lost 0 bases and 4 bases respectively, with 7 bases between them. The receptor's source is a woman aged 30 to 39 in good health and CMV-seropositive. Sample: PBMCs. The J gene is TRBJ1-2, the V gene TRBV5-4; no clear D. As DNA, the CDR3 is TGTGCCAGCAGCTTGGTTGCTAGCTATGGCTACACCTTC. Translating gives CASSLVASYGYTF.